A selection of T cell receptor beta chains follows, all from one sample in a study of Graves' ophthalmopathy and Graves' hyperthyroidism. TCRdb passed the multiplex PCR reads through MiXCR, listing each CDR3 protein once. The sample shows around 400,000 distinct CDR3 sequences, about 16% of them seen only once. Specimen: peripheral blood. The origin of the receptors is a woman younger than 35 with Graves' ophthalmopathy. Each CDR3 is given with its conserved first and last residue. Fields, in order: V gene, clone size, J gene, D gene, CDR3 protein, CDR3 DNA. A D gene is named only where the DNA matches it firmly. Clone size is not always given. Where it is, it says once, few, many or a class for expanded clones.

>TRBV6-1|-|TRBJ2-7|-
CASSEGDHNEQYF
TGTGCCAGCAGTGAAGGGGACCACAACGAGCAGTACTTC
>TRBV11-2|many|TRBJ2-7|-
CASSLDRTRGYEQYF
TGTGCCAGCAGCTTAGATCGGACTCGCGGCTACGAGCAGTACTTC
>TRBV20-1|-|TRBJ1-1|-
CSARDPRGAGTEAFF
TGCAGTGCTAGAGACCCCCGGGGAGCCGGGACTGAAGCTTTCTTT
>TRBV30|few|TRBJ2-2|TRBD2
CAWSGTSTGELFF
TGTGCCTGGAGTGGGACTAGCACCGGGGAGCTGTTTTTT
>TRBV5-1|many|TRBJ2-5|-
CASSRHHGETQYF
TGCGCCAGCAGCCGTCACCATGGAGAGACCCAGTACTTC
>TRBV2|many|TRBJ2-7|-
CASTLSRGHQVYYEQYF
TGTGCCAGCACCCTTTCCCGAGGCCACCAGGTCTACTACGAGCAGTACTTC
>TRBV10-2|many|TRBJ2-7|TRBD1
CASRDSEGGSYEQHF
TGCGCCAGCAGGGACTCGGAAGGGGGCTCCTACGAGCAGCACTTC
>TRBV25-1|many|TRBJ1-5|-
CASRRSGSNQPQHF
TGTGCCAGCAGACGTTCAGGGAGCAATCAGCCCCAGCATTTT
>TRBV6-5|-|TRBJ1-5|TRBD1
CASSSSGTGEHQPQHF
TGTGCCAGCAGTTCCTCAGGGACAGGGGAACATCAGCCCCAGCATTTT
>TRBV27|many|TRBJ2-7|-
CASRIQGSYEQYF
TGTGCCAGCAGAATCCAGGGTTCCTACGAGCAGTACTTC
>TRBV27|many|TRBJ2-7|-
CASRGSSSSYEQYF
TGTGCCAGCAGGGGATCGTCCAGCTCCTACGAGCAGTACTTC
>TRBV6-4|many|TRBJ2-3|TRBD2
CASSDWLAGITDTQYF
TGTGCCAGCAGTGACTGGCTAGCGGGGATCACAGATACGCAGTATTTT
>TRBV7-2|many|TRBJ2-4|-
CASSWKQGAKNIQYF
TGTGCCAGCAGCTGGAAACAGGGAGCCAAAAACATTCAGTACTTC
>TRBV27|many|TRBJ2-7|TRBD1
CASSLAGQGGYEQYF
TGTGCCAGCAGTTTAGCAGGACAGGGGGGTTACGAGCAGTACTTC
>TRBV28|few|TRBJ2-5|TRBD2
CASSRRLAGKETQYF
TGTGCCAGCAGTCGTCGACTAGCGGGAAAAGAGACCCAGTACTTC
>TRBV28|-|TRBJ1-2|-
CASSLSGGANGYTF
TGTGCCAGCAGTTTATCCGGGGGCGCCAATGGCTACACCTTC